Presented here are 17 T cell receptor beta chains from one specimen sequenced in a study of patients and donors after allogeneic stem cell transplantation. TCRdb re-derived calls from the RT-PCR reads in MiXCR, one entry per CDR3 protein. The top ten hold roughly 6.4% of the sample, which has about 960,000 distinct CDR3 sequences, 15% to 20% seen once. The material sequenced was blood, either unsorted or a sorted T cell fraction (not recorded which). The receptor source for this set is a human donor who was either an allogeneic HSCT recipient or a stem cell or donor lymphocyte infusion donor (not recorded which). It is not recorded whose cells these are; they may come from a transplant donor.

V usage is TRBV20-1 and J usage is TRBJ2-5; 12 positions match TRBD2. Germline V lookup: CDR1 DFQATT, CDR2 SNEGSKA (reference sequence). The CDR3 loop spans 14 amino acids. V gave up 8 bases and J gave up 2 bases; unmatched junction bases: 6. In DNA, the CDR3 is TGCAGTTCTGGGACTAGCGGGCCTCAAGAGACCCAGTACTTC. Amino acids: CSSGTSGPQETQYF.

This chain connects TRBV5-1 to TRBJ2-4, with TRBD1 identical over 10 bases. V shed 4 bases, J shed 8 bases, and the junction held 12 bases outside the gene matches. The CDR3 has 16 amino acids. Germline V gene data show CDR1 as SGHRS and CDR2 as YFSETQ. The CDR3, as DNA: TGCGCCAGCAGCGGCATGGACAGGGGGGGACTCGACATTCAGTACTTC. It yields the protein CASSGMDRGGLDIQYF.

This clonotype came up a few times. V usage is TRBV6-1 and J usage is TRBJ2-7, with TRBD1 matching 10 bases. The CDR3 runs 14 residues. The junction had 6 bases not matched to a gene; V was cut back by 6 bases and J by 4 bases. Germline values: CDR1 MNHNS, CDR2 SASEGT. The CDR3 region is CASRGRDRGYEQYF. The CDR3 region has the DNA TGTGCCAGCAGGGGCCGGGACAGGGGATACGAGCAGTACTTC.

In its sample, this clonotype was seen a few times. The V and J genes are TRBV7-2 and TRBJ1-5, with D possibly being TRBD1 (6 bases). The V gene lost 5 bases and the J gene lost 2 bases, with 16 bases spanning the gap. CDR1 is SGHTA and CDR2 is FQGNSA in the germline V gene. The CDR3 is made up of 16 amino acids. The CDR3, as DNA: TGTGCCAGCAGCCCCACCCCCTGGACAGGCAATCAGCCCCAGCATTTT. Translated, it gives CASSPTPWTGNQPQHF.

The chain couples TRBV7-2 to TRBJ2-5, with 10 nucleotides matching TRBD2. Germline V lookup: CDR1 SGHTA, CDR2 FQGNSA. The junction had 6 bases not matched to a gene; V was cut back by 1 base and J by 7 bases. CDR3 length: 15 amino acids. This CDR3 reads CASSLESSGGWTQYF. The CDR3 nucleotides read TGTGCCAGCAGCTTAGAGTCTAGCGGGGGTTGGACCCAGTACTTC. Filled out from reference TRBV7-2 and TRBJ2-5, the complete variable domain reads GAGVSQSPSNKVTEKGKDVELRCDPISGHTALYWYRQSLGQGLEFLIYFQGNSAPDKSGLPSDRFSAERTGGSVSTLTIQRTQQEDSAVYLCASSLESSGGWTQYFGPGTRLLVL.

This clonotype was seen ten or more times. The chain employs TRBV6-5 and TRBJ1-1, with a tentative D call TRBD1 (5 bases). CDR1 MNHEY and CDR2 SVGAGI come from the germline V gene. Trimming took 2 bases from V and 6 from J, leaving 13 bases between them. This CDR3 has 14 amino acids. The CDR3 bases are TGTGCCAGCAGTTACAGCTTCTCCAGGGCTGAAGCTTTCTTT. It specifies CASSYSFSRAEAFF.

The chain carries TRBV29-1 and TRBJ2-7; 7 nucleotides match TRBD1. The V segment lost 0 bases and the J segment 8 bases; nucleotides outside the gene matches: 7. There are 13 residues in the CDR3. Germline V gives CDR1 SQVTM, CDR2 ANQGSEA. CDR3 residues: CSVEDPETGKQYF. CDR3 coding DNA: TGCAGCGTTGAAGATCCTGAGACAGGGAAGCAGTACTTC.

The V gene is TRBV6-1, the J gene TRBJ2-1; 8 nucleotides match TRBD1. The CDR3 contains 13 residues. The trim removed 4 bases at V and 8 bases at J, leaving 4 bases unmatched. In germline, CDR1 is MNHNS, CDR2 SASEGT. In nucleotides, the CDR3 is TGTGCCAGCAGTGGACAGGGGCTGGATGAGCAGTTCTTC. Translating it yields CASSGQGLDEQFF.

V and J are TRBV5-5 and TRBJ1-6; 8 positions agree with TRBD1. Looked up from germline, CDR1 is SGHKS and CDR2 is YYEKEE (reference sequence). The V segment lost 4 bases and the J segment 6 bases; nucleotides outside the gene matches: 6. This CDR3 is built from 15 residues. Here the CDR3 DNA reads TGTGCCAGCAGCCCCCAAGGACAGGGTAATTCACCCCTCCACTTT. Translation: CASSPQGQGNSPLHF. The entire variable domain, with the rest obtained from reference TRBV5-5 and TRBJ1-6, is as follows: DAGVTQSPTHLIKTRGQQVTLRCSPISGHKSVSWYQQVLGQGPQFIFQYYEKEERGRGNFPDRFSARQFPNYSSELNVNALLLGDSALYLCASSPQGQGNSPLHFGNGTRLTVT.

The gene calls are TRBV10-3 and TRBJ2-1; D unresolved. Between the trimmed V and J ends, which lost 6 bases and 6 bases, there was a span of 12 bases. The CDR3 consists of 13 residues. The germline V gene encodes CDR1 ENHRY and CDR2 SYGVKD. This CDR3 reads CAIREQIVNEQFF. The CDR3 bases are TGTGCCATCAGGGAACAGATCGTCAATGAGCAGTTCTTC.

This clonotype came up a few times. The chain uses TRBV20-1 and TRBJ2-1; D may be TRBD2 (6 bases). This CDR3 spans 10 amino acids. CDR1 and CDR2 from the germline V gene are DFQATT and SNEGSKA (reference sequence). In nucleotides, the CDR3 is TGCAGGGCTGAGGGAGGCGAGCAGTTCTTC. Translating it yields CRAEGGEQFF.

This clonotype was seen only a few times. The V and J genes are TRBV24-1 and TRBJ2-3; 8 nucleotides agree with TRBD1. The CDR3 spans 16 residues. With V trimmed by 3 bases and J by 1 base, 5 bases remained unmatched. Germline-derived CDR1 and CDR2 are KGHDR and SFDVKD. The CDR3 region is CATSDPDRVGTDTQYF. The CDR3 nucleotides are TGTGCCACCAGTGATCCGGACAGGGTTGGCACAGATACGCAGTATTTT.

A few counts support this clonotype. The chain carries TRBV27 and TRBJ1-4, with 7 positions matching TRBD1. The CDR3 is 14 residues long. Germline V gene lookup returns CDR1 MNHEY and CDR2 SMNVEV (reference sequence). V was pared by 5 bases and J by 8 bases, with 8 bases of the junction left unmatched. CDR3 nucleotides: TGTGCCAGCAGTACACAGGGGATCACAGAAAAACTGTTTTTT. Amino acid sequence: CASSTQGITEKLFF. Full variable domain (missing parts from reference TRBV27 and TRBJ1-4): EAQVTQNPRYLITVTGKKLTVTCSQNMNHEYMSWYRQDPGLGLRQIYYSMNVEVTDKGDVPEGYKVSRKEKRNFPLILESPSPNQTSLYFCASSTQGITEKLFFGSGTQLSVL.

This clonotype came up a few times. This chain connects TRBV7-9 to TRBJ1-1; unclear D gene. Germline CDR1 is SEHNR and CDR2 is FQNEAQ (reference sequence). Trimming took off 3 bases at V and 0 bases at J, with 11 bases between the two ends. CDR3 length: 15 residues. CDR3 nucleotides: TGTGCCAGCAGCTTGTTGGACGGAGTGAACACTGAAGCTTTCTTT. Residues: CASSLLDGVNTEAFF.

This clonotype was observed a single time. This rearrangement joins TRBV11-3 to TRBJ2-2; no definite D call. Trimming shortened V by 2 bases and J by 1 base, and 8 bases separated the two germline ends. The germline V gene encodes CDR1 SGHNT and CDR2 YENEEA. This CDR3 is 15 amino acids long. The CDR3 bases are TGTGCCAGCAGCTTACGGGCCCTGAACACCGGGGAGCTGTTTTTT. It is translated as CASSLRALNTGELFF.

In its sample, this clonotype was seen a few times. The chain carries TRBV30 and TRBJ2-4; D unclear. The CDR3 totals 12 residues. The germline CDR1 and CDR2 sequences are GTSNPN and SVGIG (reference sequence). Trimming stripped 1 base from V and 8 bases from J, with 9 bases between. The CDR3 is CAWSEFRYIQYF. CDR3 coding DNA: TGTGCCTGGAGTGAGTTTAGATACATTCAGTACTTC.

This clonotype was recorded at least ten times. The V gene is TRBV4-2, the J gene TRBJ1-1; maybe TRBD1 (5 bases). This CDR3 has 15 residues. CDR1 LGHNA and CDR2 YNFKEQ come from the germline V gene. V was pared by 0 bases and J by 0 bases, with 8 bases between. The CDR3 DNA is TGTGCCAGCAGCCAAGAACCAGGGTTGAACACTGAAGCTTTCTTT. Translating gives CASSQEPGLNTEAFF.